This T cell receptor beta chain was sequenced in a study of sequential checkpoint blockade in melanoma (dated by TCRdb to the late 2010s). Turning to the overall study: Patients were randomized 1:1 to first-line nivolumab followed by ipilimumab (arm A) or ipilimumab followed by nivolumab (arm B). Maintenance nivolumab was given following each of the two trial sequences. DNA from roughly 83 melanoma tumor samples collected before treatment underwent TCRbeta immunosequencing. For 20 to 25 patients, matched tumor biopsies were obtained before treatment and at week 13, following single-agent nivolumab (arm A) or ipilimumab (arm B). In about 80% of the matched pre- and post-treatment tumor biopsy pairs, both biopsies came from the same lesion.

On this clone: Its antigen specificity is not known. No much larger clone is present one base from it, and per-base qualities are unavailable.

The immunoSEQ Assay was used to immunosequence TCRbeta CDR3 regions from genomic DNA. Before high-throughput sequencing, genomic DNA was amplified using bias-controlled multiplex PCR. Under the source paper's analysis protocol: To quantify the absolute abundance of each unique TCRbeta CDR3 region, the sequences were collapsed and filtered. Clonality, defined as 1 minus Pielou's evenness, was calculated using only productive rearrangements. Tumor T-cell fraction was calculated by normalizing TCRbeta template counts to the amount of usable DNA, which was estimated from several housekeeping genes. Clones with significantly greater frequencies in on-treatment versus baseline samples were identified using a previously published method. Imported from immuneACCESS, the table was reduced by TCRdb to in-frame sequences with V and J called. These copies leave out some clones; in studies compared against another copy, an unresolved V gene accounts for under half, and the cause of the remainder is not known. That table furnishes V, J and clone size, whereas the DNA furnished D and trimming. The sample includes about 13,000 clones, with 25% to 30% observed a single time. Together, the top ten hold approximately 17% of the sample.

Sample treatment or condition, as interpreted from the label and publication: randomized to nivolumab then ipilimumab (arm A) or the reverse (arm B). No trial patient had received prior DNA-damaging chemotherapy. Samples came from patients with melanoma in CheckMate 064, a randomized, open-label phase II trial of sequential checkpoint blockade. Genomic DNA from formalin-fixed paraffin-embedded (FFPE) tissue samples served as the input for tumor TCR sequencing. Reading the germline V gene gives CDR1 MGHRA and CDR2 YSYEKL. The CDR3 numbers 17 residues from cysteine through phenylalanine. The kept DNA is CDR3 alone, 51 bases in frame from the first base. V lost 0 bases and J lost 1 base, and the count of bases not matched to a germline gene is 6. The full study reports these points: Among patients in arm A, the nivolumab-first arm, pretreatment tumor TIL clonality was associated with response (P = .04). Within-arm analyses of tumor T-cell fraction were constrained by small sample sizes and reduced statistical power. Validation of the response-prediction model combining TCR metrics and mutation burden is needed in larger, independent patient cohorts. Patients with increases in tumor T-cell fraction and clonality by week 13 were approximately 30 times more likely to achieve clinical benefit. Tumor T-cell fraction and clonality correlated with PD-L1 staining and CD8+ T-cell counts but not with mutational load.

Sample: tumor tissue (inferred from file names), taken from a patient given nivolumab and ipilimumab in sequence. This chain is built from TRBV4-1 and TRBJ2-5; 9 bases in between match TRBD2. The sequence was collected from a human donor with melanoma. The nucleotide sequence is given as TGCGCCAGCAGCCAAGAGATTGAACTAGCGGGCCAAGAGACCCAGTACTTC. Its amino acids are CASSQEIELAGQETQYF.